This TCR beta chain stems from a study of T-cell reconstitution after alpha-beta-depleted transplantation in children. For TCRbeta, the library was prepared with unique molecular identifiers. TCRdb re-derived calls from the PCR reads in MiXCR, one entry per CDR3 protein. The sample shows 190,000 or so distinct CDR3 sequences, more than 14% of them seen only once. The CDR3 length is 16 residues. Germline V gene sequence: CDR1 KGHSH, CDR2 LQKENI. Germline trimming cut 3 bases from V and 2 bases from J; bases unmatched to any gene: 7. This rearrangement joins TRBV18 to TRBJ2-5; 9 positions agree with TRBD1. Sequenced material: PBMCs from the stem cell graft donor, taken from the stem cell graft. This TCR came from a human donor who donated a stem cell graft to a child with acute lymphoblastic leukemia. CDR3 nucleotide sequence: TGTGCCAGCTCACCTACCGGGACAGGGCGGCAAGAGACCCAGTACTTC. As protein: CASSPTGTGRQETQYF.